This T cell receptor beta chain was obtained from a study of blood T cell repertoires in COVID-19. Whole-study context: T cells, B-cell-depleted T cells, or PBMCs supplied cDNA or gDNA.

The CDR3 consists of 14 residues. Germline V gene sequence: CDR1 SGDLS, CDR2 YYNGEE. J lost 6 bases, V lost 2 bases, and 6 bases had no gene match. Assay: immunoSEQ multiplex PCR; the TCRdb copy retains only in-frame clones and omits some. The table records around 200,000 clones, around 90% of them present only once. The TCR was taken from a middle-aged man with acute or convalescent COVID-19. V usage is TRBV9 and J usage is TRBJ1-1; 8 nucleotides match TRBD1. Sequences were obtained from peripheral blood. The CDR3 nucleotides read TGTGCCAGCAGCGTTGGGACAGGAAAAGCTGAAGCTTTCTTT. Protein product: CASSVGTGKAEAFF.